These T cell receptor beta chains were read from a single sample in a study of T cell responses to AZD1222 COVID-19 vaccine. Profiling relied on immunoSEQ multiplex PCR, and the TCRdb table lists in-frame clones only, not all of them. The sample gives about 120,000 clones, 88% of which show up once; approximately 5.4% is in the top ten. This material consisted of peripheral blood, taken on day 0 of AZD1222 vaccination. These receptors were taken from an adult in good health. Both conserved end residues are part of each CDR3. A D gene is named only where the DNA matches it firmly. Size is stated for part of the rows, as once, few or many counts, or as a class when the clone is expanded.

V gene	J gene	clone size	D gene	CDR3 length	CDR3 DNA	CDR3 protein
TRBV4-1	TRBJ1-1	.	.	13	TGCGCCAGCAGCCAAGCTGAGGGCACTGAAGCTTTCTTT	CASSQAEGTEAFF
TRBV2	TRBJ2-1	once	.	13	TGTGCCAGCAGCCCGCCGGACAGAAATGAGCAGTTCTTC	CASSPPDRNEQFF
TRBV14	TRBJ2-3	.	.	14	TGTGCCAGCAGCCAATTATTAACCGGGCCGCACCAGTATTTT	CASSQLLTGPHQYF
TRBV7-2	TRBJ2-3	.	TRBD1	15	TGTGCCAGCAGCTTATTGGGACAGAGCACAGATACGCAGTATTTT	CASSLLGQSTDTQYF
TRBV19	TRBJ1-2	.	.	14	TGTGCCAGTAGTCTTAACAGGGCTAACTATGGCTACACCTTC	CASSLNRANYGYTF
TRBV19	TRBJ1-2	once	.	15	TGTGCCAGTAGTATGGAACACTCATCCTCTGGCGGCTACACCTTC	CASSMEHSSSGGYTF
TRBV29-1	TRBJ1-2	.	.	13	TGCAGCGTGGGGGACACAACTAACTATGGCTACACCTTC	CSVGDTTNYGYTF
TRBV6-5	TRBJ1-2	.	TRBD1	14	TGTGCCAGCACCCGACAGGGGGCTAACTATGGCTACACCTTC	CASTRQGANYGYTF
TRBV19	TRBJ1-2	.	.	15	TGTGCCAGTAGTCCCGGGGACAACCGAGGCGCTGGCTACACCTTC	CASSPGDNRGAGYTF
TRBV4-3	TRBJ1-2	once	TRBD1	15	TGCGCCAGCAGCCGGAGTGGGGACAGGGTCTATGGCTACACCTTC	CASSRSGDRVYGYTF
TRBV11-2	TRBJ1-1	.	.	14	TGTGCCAGCAGCTTAGATTTCGGGAACACTGAAGCTTTCTTT	CASSLDFGNTEAFF
TRBV4-1	TRBJ1-2	.	.	16	TGCGCCAGCAGCCCGACGTATACAGAACCCGCCCGCGGCTACACCTTC	CASSPTYTEPARGYTF
TRBV27	TRBJ2-7	.	.	12	TGTGCCAGCAGTTCCCGCTTTGGCGAGCAGTACTTC	CASSSRFGEQYF
TRBV19	TRBJ2-1	medium-sized	TRBD2	14	TGTGCCAGTAAGGGGCTAGCGGGGGCCAATGAGCAGTTCTTC	CASKGLAGANEQFF
TRBV19	TRBJ2-1	.	.	19	TGTGCCAGTAGTATAGGGCGGGGAACCTTCCTTAGCTCCTACAATGAGCAGTTCTTC	CASSIGRGTFLSSYNEQFF
TRBV2	TRBJ1-1	.	.	15	TGTGCCAGCAGTGAATCGGGGCTCGGGAACACTGAAGCTTTCTTT	CASSESGLGNTEAFF
TRBV9	TRBJ2-7	once	TRBD2	16	TGTGCCAGCAGCGCCGGACTAGCGGGGGGGACCTACGAGCAGTACTTC	CASSAGLAGGTYEQYF
TRBV21-1	TRBJ2-3	.	.	16	TGTGCCAGCAGCGCATACGGCCGGGACAGCACAGATACGCAGTATTTT	CASSAYGRDSTDTQYF
TRBV2	TRBJ2-1	.	TRBD1	15	TGTGCCAGCAGTGAATTGACAGGGGTCTACAATGAGCAGTTCTTC	CASSELTGVYNEQFF
TRBV6-2/TRBV6-3	TRBJ1-5	.	TRBD1	14	TGTGCCAGCAGTAAGTGGGACAGGGGCCAGCCCCAGCATTTT	CASSKWDRGQPQHF
TRBV4-3	TRBJ1-5	.	.	13	TGCGCCAGCAGCCAAGAGGTTAGCCAGCCCCAGCATTTT	CASSQEVSQPQHF
TRBV19	TRBJ1-1	.	.	14	TGTGCCAGTGAGGGGGGCAGGAGAGAATCTGAAGCTTTCTTT	CASEGGRRESEAFF
TRBV6-9	TRBJ2-4	.	.	14	TGTGCCAGCGCCGATAAGGGTGACGCGAACATTCAGTACTTC	CASADKGDANIQYF
TRBV7-2	TRBJ1-2	few	TRBD1	14	TGTGCCAGCAGCGTAGACAGGGGGGATCGAGGCTACACCTTC	CASSVDRGDRGYTF
TRBV4-3	TRBJ1-4	.	.	16	TGCGCCAGCAGCCAAGGGGTTTTTGCAACTAATGAAAAACTGTTTTTT	CASSQGVFATNEKLFF
TRBV10-1	TRBJ2-3	.	.	16	TGCGCCAGCAGTGATCAGGGTGAGGGCCTCACAGATACGCAGTATTTT	CASSDQGEGLTDTQYF
TRBV5-1	TRBJ2-3	.	.	14	TGCGCCAGCAGCGAGATCCAGGGGACAGATACGCAGTATTTT	CASSEIQGTDTQYF
TRBV28	TRBJ1-5	.	TRBD1	19	TGTGCCAGCAGTTCCCCACCGGGACAGAGGGGTAATGGCAATCAGCCCCAGCATTTT	CASSSPPGQRGNGNQPQHF
TRBV5-5	TRBJ2-2	.	TRBD1	14	TGTGCCAGCAACAGGGGGCCGAACACCGGGGAGCTGTTTTTT	CASNRGPNTGELFF
TRBV18	TRBJ2-1	.	TRBD1	15	TGTGCCAGCTCACCTGGACAGGGGTCCTACAATGAGCAGTTCTTC	CASSPGQGSYNEQFF
TRBV5-1	TRBJ1-1	.	.	14	TGCGCCAGCAGCCAACAGCAAATGAACACTGAAGCTTTCTTT	CASSQQQMNTEAFF
TRBV6-2/TRBV6-3	TRBJ1-5	.	.	13	TGTGCCAGCAGTGGGGAGGTAAATCAGCCCCAGCATTTT	CASSGEVNQPQHF
TRBV7-9	TRBJ2-7	.	TRBD2	14	TGTGCCAGCAGTAAGACTAGCGGGGCCTACGAGCAGTACTTC	CASSKTSGAYEQYF
TRBV5-4	TRBJ2-7	.	.	14	TGTGCCAGCAGCTTGGCCCCCTCAGTAAACGAGCAGTACTTC	CASSLAPSVNEQYF
TRBV6-5	TRBJ2-7	.	TRBD1	13	TGTGCCAGCAGGCAACAGGGGACCTACGAGCAGTACTTC	CASRQQGTYEQYF
TRBV15	TRBJ1-1	.	.	15	TGTGCCACCAGCAGAGCCGGGGGAACGAACACTGAAGCTTTCTTT	CATSRAGGTNTEAFF
TRBV6-5	TRBJ2-2	.	.	15	TGTGCCAGCAGCCTACACGGATCGGTTACCGGGGAGCTGTTTTTT	CASSLHGSVTGELFF
TRBV5-6	TRBJ1-1	.	.	15	TGTGCCAGCAGCCCCGCTTGGGGTTTTGGCGCTGAAGCTTTCTTT	CASSPAWGFGAEAFF
TRBV28	TRBJ2-7	.	TRBD1	12	TGTGCCAGCAGTTATAACAGGGGCGAGCAGTACTTC	CASSYNRGEQYF
TRBV19	TRBJ2-7	.	.	13	TGTGCCAGTAGTATGGACGGAACCTACGAGCAGTACTTC	CASSMDGTYEQYF
TRBV19	TRBJ2-4	.	.	15	TGTGCCAGTAGTATACCACAGGGCCACAAAAACATTCAGTACTTC	CASSIPQGHKNIQYF
TRBV2	TRBJ1-2	.	.	13	TGTGCCAGCAGTATATCCGTCAACTATGGCTACACCTTC	CASSISVNYGYTF
TRBV6-5	TRBJ1-1	.	TRBD1	16	TGTGCCAGCAGTTACTCGACAGGGGGCTTTAACACTGAAGCTTTCTTT	CASSYSTGGFNTEAFF
TRBV27	TRBJ2-7	few	TRBD1	16	TGTGCCAGCAGTTTCCTACCAGACAGGGGGCGGTACGAGCAGTACTTC	CASSFLPDRGRYEQYF
TRBV7-2	TRBJ2-1	.	TRBD1	15	TGTGCCAGCAGCACAGACAGGGGGTCCTACAATGAGCAGTTCTTC	CASSTDRGSYNEQFF
TRBV28	TRBJ1-4	.	.	13	TGTGCCAGCAGTTTAAGTGGGAACGAAAAACTGTTTTTT	CASSLSGNEKLFF
TRBV21-1	TRBJ1-2	.	.	17	TGTGCCAGCAGCGATGGGACAGGGGGCTCAAGTGACTATGGCTACACCTTC	CASSDGTGGSSDYGYTF
TRBV4-3	TRBJ2-1	.	.	15	TGCGCCAGCAGCCAAGAAGGATCCAGCCGCGGTGAGCAGTTCTTC	CASSQEGSSRGEQFF